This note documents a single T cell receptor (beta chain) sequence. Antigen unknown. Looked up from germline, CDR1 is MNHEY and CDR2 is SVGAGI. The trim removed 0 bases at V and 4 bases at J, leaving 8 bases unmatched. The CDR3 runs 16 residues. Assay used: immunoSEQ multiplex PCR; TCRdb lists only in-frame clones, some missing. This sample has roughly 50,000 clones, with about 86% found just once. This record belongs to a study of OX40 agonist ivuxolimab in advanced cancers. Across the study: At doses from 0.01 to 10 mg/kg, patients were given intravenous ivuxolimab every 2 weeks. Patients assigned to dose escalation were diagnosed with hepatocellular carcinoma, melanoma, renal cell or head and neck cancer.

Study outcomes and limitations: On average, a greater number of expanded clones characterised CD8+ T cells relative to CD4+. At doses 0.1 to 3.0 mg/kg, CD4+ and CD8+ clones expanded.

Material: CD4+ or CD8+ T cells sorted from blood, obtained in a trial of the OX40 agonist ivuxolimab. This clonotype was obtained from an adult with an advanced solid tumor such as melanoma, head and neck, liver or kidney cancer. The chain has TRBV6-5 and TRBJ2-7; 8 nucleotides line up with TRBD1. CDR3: CASSYSTGTGGYEQYF. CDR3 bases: TGTGCCAGCAGTTACTCGACTGGGACAGGCGGGTACGAGCAGTACTTC.